This TCR beta chain emerged from a study of blood T cell repertoires in COVID-19. Assay: immunoSEQ multiplex PCR; the TCRdb copy retains only in-frame clones and omits some. The data contain about 170,000 clones, under 85% of them seen just once; the ten biggest clones take up approximately 7%. CDR1 and CDR2 from the germline V gene are MNHEY and SVGEGT. The CDR3 consists of 12 residues. Between the trimmed V and J ends, which lost 0 bases and 8 bases, there was a span of 5 bases. The V and J genes are TRBV6-2 or TRBV6-3 and TRBJ1-3; D not resolved. The specimen was peripheral blood. The sequence derives from a man older than 75 with COVID-19, enrolled during active disease. CDR3 coding DNA: TGTGCCAGCAGTTACTCACGGGACACCATATATTTT. It specifies CASSYSRDTIYF.